This record covers a single TCR beta chain. What it binds is unknown. Using quantitative 5'-RACE with molecular barcodes, the authors made TCR beta libraries. TCRdb reprocessed the 5' RACE reads with MiXCR, giving one entry per CDR3 protein. This sample has about 140,000 distinct CDR3 sequences, with roughly 8.3% found just once. This sample is drawn from a study of CD8 T cells in ankylosing spondylitis. General study results and limits: There were earlier reports of some motif variants in reactive arthritis synovial fluid and blood. Disease-linked clones reportedly concentrated significantly in matched ankylosing spondylitis synovial fluid. Blood of patients with ankylosing spondylitis appeared to be characterized by a TCR beta motif of roughly eight highly homologous variants.

V was shortened by 3 bases and J by 3 bases, with 11 bases between the two germline ends. Germline loops: CDR1 LNHDA, CDR2 SQIVND (reference sequence). The CDR3 runs to 15 residues. Sequencing was performed on synovial fluid, either unsorted or a sorted T cell fraction (not recorded which). This chain joins TRBV19 and TRBJ1-4, with D hard to call. The source is a male donor with ankylosing spondylitis. CDR3 region: CASSMEDLSNEKLFF. CDR3 nucleotides: TGTGCCAGTAGTATGGAAGACCTCTCTAATGAAAAACTGTTTTTT.